These 20 T cell receptor beta chains originate from one sample sequenced in a study of beta chain features in type 1 diabetes. Expressed TCRB transcripts were sequenced, since all the RNA that had been isolated was reverse transcribed. Profiled with immunoSEQ multiplex PCR; TCRdb holds only in-frame clones, not every one. Seen here are hundreds of thousands of clones, less than 10% observed once, and the top ten hold 0.44%. Material for sequencing was central memory CD4+ T cells from blood. The receptors originated from a woman between 18 and 29 years old in good health.

This clone has just a few counts. This rearrangement joins TRBV28 to TRBJ1-2, with D hard to call. V was cut by 4 bases and J by 6 bases, with 15 bases left in between. The germline CDR1 and CDR2 sequences are MDHEN and SYDVKM. CDR3 size: 14 residues. CDR3 loop: CASSSSGPLHGYTF. The CDR3 DNA reads TGTGCCAGCAGTTCTTCCGGGCCTCTTCATGGCTACACCTTC.

In this sample, this clone turned up a few times. This chain uses TRBV28 with TRBJ2-3; 8 nucleotides align to TRBD1. Germline V gene data show CDR1 as MDHEN and CDR2 as SYDVKM. The CDR3 extends over 15 amino acids. Trimming took 4 bases from V and 0 from J; bases not matched to a gene: 3. The DNA for the CDR3 is TGTGCCAGCAGTTCCACAGGGGGAAGCACAGATACGCAGTATTTT. Protein: CASSSTGGSTDTQYF.

V is TRBV6-5 and J is TRBJ2-2; possible D gene TRBD1, 6 bases. Looked up from germline, CDR1 is MNHEY and CDR2 is SVGAGI. The ends were cut back, 8 bases at V and 0 bases at J, with 10 bases in the middle. The CDR3 runs 14 residues. The chain's CDR3 is CASRRQANTGELFF. CDR3 nucleotide sequence: TGTGCCAGCCGCCGACAGGCGAACACCGGGGAGCTGTTTTTT.

V is TRBV6-5 and J is TRBJ2-5, with 14 bases aligning to TRBD2. From germline, CDR1 is MNHEY and CDR2 SVGAGI. Trimming cost V 5 bases and J 5 bases; bases outside gene matches: 4. The CDR3 totals 15 residues. CDR3 region: CASSQTSGRGETQYF. The CDR3 nucleotides read TGTGCCAGCAGTCAGACTAGCGGGAGGGGGGAGACCCAGTACTTC.

The J gene is TRBJ2-1, the V gene TRBV7-8; TRBD2 agrees at 7 bases. Germline V gene data show CDR1 as SGHVS and CDR2 as FQNEAQ. The V and J ends lost 2 bases and 6 bases, in that order; junction bases with no gene match: 7. The CDR3 totals 15 residues. The CDR3 DNA follows: TGTGCCAGCAGCTTAAGGACTAGTCTGTTCAATGAGCAGTTCTTC. It specifies CASSLRTSLFNEQFF.

This clone was seen more than once but under ten times. The CDR3 bases are TGTGCCATCAGGAAGGGGGACGAGCAGTACTTC. It encodes CAIRKGDEQYF. This rearrangement joins TRBV10-3 to TRBJ2-7, with a possible D match to TRBD1 (6 bases). Germline loops: CDR1 ENHRY, CDR2 SYGVKD. Trimming removed 6 bases at V and 5 bases at J, with 8 bases between. The CDR3 runs to 11 residues.

The rearrangement joins TRBV5-6 to TRBJ2-1; 8 bases line up with TRBD2. Germline lookup yields CDR1 SGHDT and CDR2 YYEEEE. The length of the CDR3 is 13 residues. V shed 3 bases, J shed 7 bases, and the junction held 3 bases outside the gene matches. This CDR3 is CASSSGTSNEQFF. The DNA of the CDR3 is TGTGCCAGCAGCTCCGGGACTAGTAATGAGCAGTTCTTC.

The chain employs TRBV27 and TRBJ2-7; TRBD1 matches 8 bases. Germline V CDR1 and CDR2: MNHEY, SMNVEV (reference sequence). The junction had 12 bases not matched to a gene; V was cut back by 1 base and J by 4 bases. This CDR3 is 17 amino acids long. The CDR3 is CASSLLGRTGTGYEQYF. The DNA for the CDR3 is TGTGCCAGCAGTTTATTGGGGAGGACAGGGACGGGGTACGAGCAGTACTTC.

The chain has TRBV6-6 and TRBJ2-1; 7 nucleotides align to TRBD1. The CDR3 runs 14 residues. V lost 1 base to trimming and J lost 4 bases; unmatched junction nucleotides: 1. Germline loops: CDR1 MNHNY, CDR2 SVGAGI (reference sequence). Written as DNA, the CDR3 is TGTGCCAGCAGTTACTGGGGACAGTACAATGAGCAGTTCTTC. Its translation is CASSYWGQYNEQFF.

This clone appeared a few times. The J gene is TRBJ2-5, the V gene TRBV11-2; the D gene is possibly TRBD2 (6 bases). Germline V gene sequence: CDR1 SGHAT, CDR2 FQNNGV. This CDR3 spans 14 amino acids. Trimming removed 4 bases at V and 1 base at J, with 10 bases between. CDR3 loop: CASSWRDGQETQYF. The CDR3 nucleotides read TGTGCCAGCAGCTGGCGGGACGGCCAAGAGACCCAGTACTTC.

This clone was observed at least ten times. V gene TRBV25-1 combines with J gene TRBJ1-1; D unresolved. The CDR3 length is 10 residues. Trimming cost V 4 bases and J 6 bases, with 3 bases left between them. CDR1 MGHDK and CDR2 SYGVNS come from the germline V gene. The chain's CDR3 is CASSGPEAFF. The DNA for the CDR3 is TGTGCCAGCAGTGGTCCTGAAGCTTTCTTT.

A few counts support this clone. The chain has TRBV29-1 and TRBJ1-2; the D is unclear. CDR1 SQVTM and CDR2 ANQGSEA come from the germline V gene. This CDR3 has 13 residues. V was trimmed by 1 base and J by 6 bases, leaving 12 bases between them. This CDR3 reads CSVEGEGEHGYTF. The CDR3 bases are TGCAGCGTTGAAGGCGAGGGTGAGCATGGCTACACCTTC. Together with reference TRBV29-1 and TRBJ1-2, the CDR3 gives the full variable domain: SAVISQKPSRDICQRGTSLTIQCQVDSQVTMMFWYRQQPGQSLTLIATANQGSEATYESGFVIDKFPISRPNLTFSTLTVSNMSPEDSSIYLCSVEGEGEHGYTFGSGTRLTVV.

This clone occurred a few times. This rearrangement joins TRBV28 to TRBJ2-5; a possible D gene is TRBD2 (6 bases). This CDR3 has 15 residues. Trimming removed 5 bases from V and 3 bases from J, with 16 bases in between. Germline values: CDR1 MDHEN, CDR2 SYDVKM. The CDR3 loop is CASSPYGREKETQYF. As DNA, the CDR3 is TGTGCCAGCAGTCCCTATGGGCGGGAAAAAGAGACCCAGTACTTC.

V gene TRBV6-5 combines with J gene TRBJ2-3; D uncertain. The ends were cut back, 2 bases at V and 2 bases at J, with 8 bases in the middle. The CDR3 consists of 14 residues. Per the germline V gene, CDR1 is MNHEY and CDR2 is SVGAGI. The CDR3 reads CASSYGSSTDTQYF. For the CDR3, the DNA is TGTGCCAGCAGTTACGGCTCGTCCACAGATACGCAGTATTTT.

This clone has only a few counts. This chain joins TRBV28 and TRBJ2-7; possibly TRBD2 for D (5 bases). V was clipped by 7 bases and J by 4 bases, with 17 bases between them. There are 14 residues in the CDR3. Germline assignment: CDR1 MDHEN and CDR2 SYDVKM. The CDR3 spells CASTSRGGRYEQYF. CDR3 nucleotide sequence: TGTGCCAGCACCTCCCGTGGAGGAAGGTACGAGCAGTACTTC.

V gene TRBV19 combines with J gene TRBJ2-7, with 7 bases that match TRBD1. This CDR3 is 14 amino acids long. Unmatched junction bases numbered 10, after V lost 4 bases and J lost 7 bases. The germline V gene encodes CDR1 LNHDA and CDR2 SQIVND (reference sequence). This chain's CDR3 is CASSTRQGLLEQYF. The CDR3 nucleotides are TGTGCCAGTAGTACCCGACAGGGCCTATTGGAGCAGTACTTC.

The V gene is TRBV11-2, the J gene TRBJ2-5, with a possible D match to TRBD1 (5 bases). The CDR3 is 15 amino acids. Trimming took 0 bases from V and 4 from J, leaving 12 bases between them. Germline CDR1 and CDR2: SGHAT and FQNNGV. The CDR3 protein is CASSLDPDRPETQYF. The DNA for the CDR3 is TGTGCCAGCAGCTTAGATCCCGACAGACCAGAGACCCAGTACTTC.

This chain connects TRBV18 to TRBJ2-6; D is uncertain. The CDR3 contains 15 residues. Germline V gene data show CDR1 as KGHSH and CDR2 as LQKENI. V lost 5 bases and J lost 1, with 9 bases in between. CDR3 amino acids: CASSGQTSGANVLTF. CDR3 bases: TGTGCCAGCTCAGGCCAGACTTCTGGGGCCAACGTCCTGACTTTC.

This clone was counted between two and nine times. V is TRBV7-2 and J is TRBJ2-3, with D unclear. Trimming shortened V by 7 bases and J by 3 bases, and 20 bases separated the two germline ends. Germline V gene data show CDR1 as SGHTA and CDR2 as FQGNSA. This CDR3 spans 16 amino acids. The CDR3 protein is CASNPFSTQTTDTQYF. The CDR3 nucleotides read TGTGCCAGCAACCCTTTTTCTACCCAGACGACAGATACGCAGTATTTT.

In its sample, this clone was seen many times. The chain links TRBV28 to TRBJ2-7; the D gene is possibly TRBD2 (5 bases). Germline CDR1 is MDHEN and CDR2 is SYDVKM. CDR3 length: 16 amino acids. Trimming took 8 bases from V and 3 from J, leaving 23 bases between them. In DNA, the CDR3 is TGTGCCAGCCTAGGGTTAGCGCAAGGTTTCTACTACGAGCAGTACTTC. It specifies CASLGLAQGFYYEQYF.